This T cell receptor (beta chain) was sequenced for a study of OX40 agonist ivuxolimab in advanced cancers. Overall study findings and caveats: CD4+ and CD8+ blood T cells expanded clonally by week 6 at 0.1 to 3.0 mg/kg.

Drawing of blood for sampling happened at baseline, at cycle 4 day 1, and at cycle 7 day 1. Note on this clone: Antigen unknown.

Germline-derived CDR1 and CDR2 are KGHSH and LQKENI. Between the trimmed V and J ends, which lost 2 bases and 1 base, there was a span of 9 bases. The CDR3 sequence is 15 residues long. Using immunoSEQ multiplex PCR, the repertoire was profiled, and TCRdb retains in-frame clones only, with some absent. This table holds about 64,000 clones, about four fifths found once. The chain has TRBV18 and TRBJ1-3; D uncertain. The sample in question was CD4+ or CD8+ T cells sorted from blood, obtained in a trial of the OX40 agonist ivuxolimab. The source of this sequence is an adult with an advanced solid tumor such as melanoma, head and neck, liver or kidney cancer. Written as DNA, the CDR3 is TGTGCCAGCTCACCAGACGGACGGTCTGGAAACACCATATATTTT. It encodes CASSPDGRSGNTIYF.